The entry that follows covers one T cell receptor (beta chain) sequence. Germline CDR1 and CDR2: PRHDT and FYEKMQ (reference sequence). CDR3 size: 15 residues. The germline V and J ends were trimmed by 0 bases and 1 base, with 9 bases remaining between them. These data are taken from a study of blood T cell repertoires in COVID-19. The data were produced by immunoSEQ multiplex PCR, yet TCRdb's version contains in-frame clones alone and is incomplete. The data show tens of thousands of clones, with about 91% seen just once and 6.5% to 9.5% held by the top ten. The V gene is TRBV13, the J gene TRBJ1-1, with a weak D call TRBD1 (5 bases). The sequencing sample was made of peripheral blood. This clonotype was sampled from a woman between 65 and 79 years old with acute or convalescent COVID-19. CDR3 nucleotides: TGTGCCAGCAGCTTAGGCCGCAGGGCGAACACTGAAGCTTTCTTT. Translating gives CASSLGRRANTEAFF.